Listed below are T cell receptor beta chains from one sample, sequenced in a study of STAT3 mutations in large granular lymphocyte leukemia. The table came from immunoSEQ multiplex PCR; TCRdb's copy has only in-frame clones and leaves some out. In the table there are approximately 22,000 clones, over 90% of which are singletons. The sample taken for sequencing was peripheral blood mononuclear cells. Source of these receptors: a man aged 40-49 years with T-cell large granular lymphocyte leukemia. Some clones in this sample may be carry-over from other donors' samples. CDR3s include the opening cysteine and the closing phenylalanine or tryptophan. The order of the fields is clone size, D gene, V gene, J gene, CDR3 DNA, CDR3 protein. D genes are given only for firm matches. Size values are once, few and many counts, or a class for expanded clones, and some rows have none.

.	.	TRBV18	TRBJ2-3	TGTGCCAGCTCACCGCCTACACTCACAGATACGCAGTATTTT	CASSPPTLTDTQYF
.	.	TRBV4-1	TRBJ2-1	TGCGCCAGCAGCCAAGCGGCAGTCTCCTACAATGAGCAGTTCTTC	CASSQAAVSYNEQFF
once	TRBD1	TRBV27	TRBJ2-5	TGTGCCAGCAGTTTCCGGGACAGACAAGAGACCCAGTACTTC	CASSFRDRQETQYF
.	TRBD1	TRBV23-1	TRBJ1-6	TGCGCCAGCAGTCAATCCCCGGGACAGGGGCCTTCACCCCTCCACTTT	CASSQSPGQGPSPLHF
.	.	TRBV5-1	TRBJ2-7	TGCGCCAGCAGCCTCACAGGGAACGAGCAGTACTTC	CASSLTGNEQYF
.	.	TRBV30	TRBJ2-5	TGTGCCTGGGGCGATCCTACACGGCTGGGAGAGACCCAGTACTTC	CAWGDPTRLGETQYF
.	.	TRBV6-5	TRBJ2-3	TGTGCCAGCAGTTACCCGGGGGACACAGATACGCAGTATTTT	CASSYPGDTDTQYF
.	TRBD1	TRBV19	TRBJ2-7	TGTGCCAGTAGTCTCCGGGACAGGGCGTTCTACGAGCAGTACTTC	CASSLRDRAFYEQYF
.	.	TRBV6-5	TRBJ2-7	TGTGCCAGCTCCTCTGGACGGCTCTACGAGCAGTACTTC	CASSSGRLYEQYF
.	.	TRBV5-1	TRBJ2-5	TGCGCCAGCAGCCTCACCCGGCAGACCCAGTACTTC	CASSLTRQTQYF
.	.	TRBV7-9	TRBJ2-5	TGTGCCAGCAGCTTAGCGCTTGGGTGGGAGACCCAGTACTTC	CASSLALGWETQYF
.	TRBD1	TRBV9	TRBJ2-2	TGTGCCTCCAGGGGGACACTGAACACCGGGGAGCTGTTTTTT	CASRGTLNTGELFF
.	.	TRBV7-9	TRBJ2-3	TGTGCGTCAGCTTGGAGTGGGGGGACAGCTTCGGATACGCAGTATTTT	CASAWSGGTASDTQYF
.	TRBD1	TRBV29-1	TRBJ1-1	TGCAGCGTTGTGGGACAGGGCAATAATCGAGCTTTCTTT	CSVVGQGNNRAFF
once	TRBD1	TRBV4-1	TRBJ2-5	TGCGCCAGCAGCCAAGCAGGGACAGGGAAGGAGACCCAGTACTTC	CASSQAGTGKETQYF
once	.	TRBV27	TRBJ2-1	TGTGCCAGCAGTCTCCCCCCAGGGACGAATAAGAATGAGCAGTTCTTC	CASSLPPGTNKNEQFF
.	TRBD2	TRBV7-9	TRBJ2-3	TGTGCCAGCAGTCGGGGGGGGAGCGCAGATACGCAGTATTTT	CASSRGGSADTQYF
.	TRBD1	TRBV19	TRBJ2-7	TGTGCCAGTAGTACCGGGACAGGGGGGCCGCGAGAGCAGTACTTC	CASSTGTGGPREQYF